A selection of T cell receptor beta chains follows, all from one sample in a study of cytomegalovirus exposure and HLA in healthy donors. Data came from immunoSEQ multiplex PCR; TCRdb stores just in-frame clones and leaves some out. The sample lists about 160,000 clones; around 73% were seen once. Sequences were obtained from PBMCs. Source of these receptors: a male donor in good health and CMV-seronegative. CDR3s include the opening cysteine and the closing phenylalanine or tryptophan. The order of the fields is V gene, J gene, clone size, D gene, CDR3 DNA, CDR3 protein. D genes are given only for firm matches. Part of the rows lack a size; the others show once, few, many or a class for expanded clones.

>TRBV19|TRBJ2-2|.|.
TGTGCCAGTAGTATAGGGGGGCTGACCGACACCGGGGAGCTGTTTTTT
CASSIGGLTDTGELFF
>TRBV7-2|TRBJ2-3|.|TRBD2
TGTGCCAGCAGCGTCTCCGGGAGGTTTAAAGATACGCAGTATTTT
CASSVSGRFKDTQYF
>TRBV9|TRBJ2-2|once|TRBD1
TGTGCCAGCAGCGCGGGACAGGGGGGAAACACCGGGGAGCTGTTTTTT
CASSAGQGGNTGELFF
>TRBV10-3|TRBJ2-2|.|TRBD1
TGTGCCATGGGCCGGGACAGCATGAACACCGGGGAGCTGTTTTTT
CAMGRDSMNTGELFF
>TRBV28|TRBJ2-2|.|.
TGTGCCAGCAGCTCTCCCCGGATAGGGGGAAACACCGGGGAGCTGTTTTTT
CASSSPRIGGNTGELFF
>TRBV19|TRBJ2-3|.|.
TGTGCCAGTAGTCCACGGACTACAACAGATACGCAGTATTTT
CASSPRTTTDTQYF
>TRBV5-8|TRBJ1-1|.|TRBD1
TGTGCCAGCAGCTTACAGGGGGGGAAGGCTGAAGCTTTCTTT
CASSLQGGKAEAFF
>TRBV28|TRBJ2-5|few|.
TGTGCCAGCTTGAAGGGGCATATCCAAGAGACCCAGTACTTC
CASLKGHIQETQYF
>TRBV18|TRBJ2-7|.|TRBD2
TGTGCCAGCTCTCCGCAGACTAGCGGGAGTGGGGAGCAGTACTTC
CASSPQTSGSGEQYF
>TRBV7-8|TRBJ2-5|.|TRBD2
TGTGCCAGCAGCCCTCTAGCGGGAGGGCCCGGGGAGACCCAGTACTTC
CASSPLAGGPGETQYF
>TRBV4-3|TRBJ1-5|.|.
TGCGCCAGCAGCCAAGATGGAGGGGATCAGCCCCAGCATTTT
CASSQDGGDQPQHF
>TRBV2|TRBJ1-1|.|TRBD1
TGTGCCAGCCGCACAGGGGGGTTTAGAGAGGTGAACACTGAAGCTTTCTTT
CASRTGGFREVNTEAFF
>TRBV29-1|TRBJ2-7|.|TRBD1
TGCAGCGCCTTTCGTCAGGGGGCGCAGGAGCAGTACTTC
CSAFRQGAQEQYF
>TRBV4-1|TRBJ2-7|.|.
TGCGCCAGCAGCCTGACAAGCTCCTACGAGCAGTACTTC
CASSLTSSYEQYF
>TRBV19|TRBJ2-7|few|TRBD1
TGTGCCAGTAGTATGACAGGGGTCCACGAGCAGTACTTC
CASSMTGVHEQYF
>TRBV20-1|TRBJ1-2|.|TRBD1
TGCAGTGCTAGTACAGGGGTTGGCTACACCTTC
CSASTGVGYTF
>TRBV6-5|TRBJ2-5|.|.
TGTGCCAGCAGTTACTCGGAGGGGAAGACCCAGTACTTC
CASSYSEGKTQYF
>TRBV7-9|TRBJ2-7|.|.
TGTGCCAGCAGCTTAATGACTAGTGCCGAGCAGTACTTC
CASSLMTSAEQYF
>TRBV11-2|TRBJ1-3|.|.
TGTGCCAGCAGCTTGACAGACTCTGGAAACACCATATATTTT
CASSLTDSGNTIYF
>TRBV6-5|TRBJ1-1|.|.
TGTGCCAGCAGTTACTCGACGGGAAAGGGACTTGGATCTTTCTTT
CASSYSTGKGLGSFF
>TRBV28|TRBJ1-6|.|TRBD1
TGTGCCAGCAGCCAACAGGGGTTTAATTCACCCCTCCACTTT
CASSQQGFNSPLHF
>TRBV6-6|TRBJ1-4|.|TRBD1
TGTGCCAGCAGTTACGGGGACAGACTAAATGAAAAACTGTTTTTT
CASSYGDRLNEKLFF
>TRBV10-3|TRBJ1-5|.|.
TGTGCCATCAGTGTGGGCAACAGGGCTGGTCAGCCCCAGCATTTT
CAISVGNRAGQPQHF
>TRBV7-2|TRBJ1-1|.|.
TGTGCCAGCAGCTTAAGGAATCCCCAGTTGGAGCCTGAAGCTTTCTTT
CASSLRNPQLEPEAFF
>TRBV5-5|TRBJ1-1|.|.
TGTGCCAGCAGCTTGTACACAGACACTGAAGCTTTCTTT
CASSLYTDTEAFF
>TRBV2|TRBJ1-1|.|.
TGTGCCAGCAGTGAATACGGCACTGAAGCTTTCTTT
CASSEYGTEAFF
>TRBV19|TRBJ2-2|.|TRBD2
TGTGCCAGTAGTATTACTAGCGGGGGGGCCGAGGGCACCGGGGAGCTGTTTTTT
CASSITSGGAEGTGELFF
>TRBV7-2|TRBJ2-3|.|.
TGTGCCAGCAGCTTGCGGACAGACCCTAGCACAGATACGCAGTATTTT
CASSLRTDPSTDTQYF
>TRBV6-1|TRBJ2-5|.|TRBD2
TGTGCCAGCAGTGACGGGCGGGGGGGGGAGACCCAGTACTTC
CASSDGRGGETQYF
>TRBV10-3|TRBJ2-3|.|.
TGTGCCATCAAAGAGACTGCAGATACGCAGTATTTT
CAIKETADTQYF
>TRBV9|TRBJ1-4|once|TRBD1
TGTGCCAGCAGCGTAGCCGGGACAGGGCGGGAAAAACTGTTTTTT
CASSVAGTGREKLFF
>TRBV6-4|TRBJ1-6|once|.
TGTGCCAGCAGGCGGGACCCCGAATCACCCCTCCACTTT
CASRRDPESPLHF
>TRBV6-5|TRBJ1-3|.|.
TGTGCCAGCCAGTTCGGACAGAGCTCTGGAAACACCATATATTTT
CASQFGQSSGNTIYF
>TRBV5-5|TRBJ2-5|.|.
TGTGCCAGCAGCGATCTTCACCCCACTAGGAGGGGAGAGACCCAGTACTTC
CASSDLHPTRRGETQYF
>TRBV7-9|TRBJ2-1|few|.
TGTGCCAGCAGCTTAGGTATGGGAGAGAGCTCCTACAATGAGCAGTTCTTC
CASSLGMGESSYNEQFF
>TRBV6-1|TRBJ2-7|.|.
TGTGCCAGCAGTGAAAGCAGCAGCGGACCCTACGAGCAGTACTTC
CASSESSSGPYEQYF
>TRBV2|TRBJ1-2|.|.
TGTGCCAGCAGCGCTATGGGGGCAGGAGGCTACACCTTC
CASSAMGAGGYTF
>TRBV13|TRBJ2-7|.|TRBD2
TGTGCCAGCAGCTTGAGGACCCCCTCGGGGGGGAGGAACGAGCAGTACTTC
CASSLRTPSGGRNEQYF
>TRBV5-4|TRBJ2-7|.|TRBD2
TGTGCCAGCACCAGCGGGAGCCACGAGCAGTACTTC
CASTSGSHEQYF
>TRBV7-2|TRBJ2-5|.|TRBD1
TGTGCCAGCAGCTTAGCCACGCCGGGACAGGGGGGTTCTGGGACCCAGTACTTC
CASSLATPGQGGSGTQYF
>TRBV19|TRBJ1-2|once|.
TGTGCCAGTAGTGGTCTTGGGCTGGGTGGCTACACCTTC
CASSGLGLGGYTF
>TRBV5-1|TRBJ2-7|.|TRBD1
TGCGCCAGCAGCTTGGCCTCAGGGGGCTTATACGAGCAGTACTTC
CASSLASGGLYEQYF
>TRBV6-1|TRBJ1-3|.|.
TGTGCCAGCAGTGAACGGGGGAGGTTCTCTGGAAACACCATATATTTT
CASSERGRFSGNTIYF
>TRBV5-4|TRBJ1-5|.|TRBD1
TGTGCCAGCAGCCGCTCAGGGGGCAGGGAGCCCCAGCATTTT
CASSRSGGREPQHF
>TRBV7-2|TRBJ2-5|.|TRBD2
TGTGCCAGCAGCTTCCCGACTAGCGGAACAGAGACCCAGTACTTC
CASSFPTSGTETQYF
>TRBV7-9|TRBJ2-1|.|.
TGTGCCAGCAGCCGACGACTTTTTGAGCAGTTCTTC
CASSRRLFEQFF
>TRBV5-4|TRBJ1-5|.|.
TGTGCCAGCAGCTTGGAGTACAGGGCGACCCAGCCCCAGCATTTT
CASSLEYRATQPQHF
>TRBV29-1|TRBJ2-7|once|TRBD1
TGCAGCGTTGGTACAGGGGCGGGCGAGCAGTACTTC
CSVGTGAGEQYF
>TRBV7-2|TRBJ2-2|.|TRBD2
TGTGCCAGCAGCTTGAATAGCGGGGGGAACACCGGGGAGCTGTTTTTT
CASSLNSGGNTGELFF
>TRBV5-1|TRBJ2-1|.|.
TGCGCCAGCAGCGAGGACTACAATGAGCAGTTCTTC
CASSEDYNEQFF
>TRBV2|TRBJ1-4|.|.
TGTGCCAGCCGGAGAGGGTACGAAAAACTGTTTTTT
CASRRGYEKLFF
>TRBV2|TRBJ2-1|.|.
TGTGCCAGCAGTCGGACTGACCCCTACAATGAGCAGTTCTTC
CASSRTDPYNEQFF
>TRBV5-3|TRBJ2-7|.|.
TGTGCCAGAAGCTTGGGAGACCCCGACAGGAGCCAAAGCTCCTACGAGCAGTACTTC
CARSLGDPDRSQSSYEQYF
>TRBV7-2|TRBJ2-7|.|TRBD1
TGTGCCAGCAGCCACTTGGGACAGACCTACGAGCAGTACTTC
CASSHLGQTYEQYF
>TRBV5-1|TRBJ1-1|.|.
TGCGCCAGCAGCTTGGGGGGGCACCTCCGAGATGGGACTGAAGCTTTCTTT
CASSLGGHLRDGTEAFF
>TRBV2|TRBJ2-7|.|.
TGTGCCAGCGGTACTAGGGGAGGGCAGTACTTC
CASGTRGGQYF